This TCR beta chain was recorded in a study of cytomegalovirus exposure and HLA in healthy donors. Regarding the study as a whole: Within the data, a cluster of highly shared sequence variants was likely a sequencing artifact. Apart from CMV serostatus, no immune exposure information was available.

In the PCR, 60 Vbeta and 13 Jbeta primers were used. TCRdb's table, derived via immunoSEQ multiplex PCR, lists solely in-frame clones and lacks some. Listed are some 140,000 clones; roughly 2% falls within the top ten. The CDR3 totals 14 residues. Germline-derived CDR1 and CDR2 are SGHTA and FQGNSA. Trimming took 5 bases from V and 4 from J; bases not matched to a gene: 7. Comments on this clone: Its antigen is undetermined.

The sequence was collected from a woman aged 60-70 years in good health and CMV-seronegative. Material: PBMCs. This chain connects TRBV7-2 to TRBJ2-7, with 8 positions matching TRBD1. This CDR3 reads CASSPRTGFYEQYF. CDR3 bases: TGTGCCAGCAGCCCCAGGACAGGGTTTTACGAGCAGTACTTC.